These 18 T cell receptor beta chains were sequenced from one sample in a study of graft-versus-host responses after intestinal transplantation. This table comes from immunoSEQ multiplex PCR, and its TCRdb copy is limited to in-frame clones, with some not included. The profile covers fewer than 95,000 clones, with roughly 93% appearing a single time and about 0.2% taken by the ten largest. Which antigens these TCRs recognize remains unknown. The source material was unstimulated CD4+ T cells sorted from spleen or lymph node cells, sampled before transplant. The receptors shown here come from a human donor who was the organ donor for an intestinal transplant.

The rearrangement joins TRBV27 to TRBJ2-7; TRBD2 matches 8 bases. This CDR3 region has 14 residues. CDR1 MNHEY and CDR2 SMNVEV come from the germline V gene (reference sequence). Trimming removed 6 bases from V and 3 bases from J; junction bases left unmatched: 7. The CDR3, as DNA: TGTGCCAGCAGCCGGACTAGCATAGGCTACGAGCAGTACTTC. Translation gives CASSRTSIGYEQYF.

Comments on this clone: This may come from a read error, since a much larger clone is one base off. The J gene is TRBJ2-7, the V gene TRBV2; 10 bases fit TRBD1. V dropped 5 bases and J dropped 5; count of bases not matched to a gene: 3. There are 13 residues in the CDR3. Germline CDR1 is SNHLY and CDR2 is FYNNEI. This CDR3 is CASSRDRGHEQYF. CDR3 sequence (DNA): TGTGCCAGCAGTCGGGACAGGGGCCACGAGCAGTACTTC.

This clone appeared once. V usage is TRBV19 and J usage is TRBJ1-1, with 9 bases matching TRBD1. The V segment lost 6 bases and the J segment 4 bases; nucleotides outside the gene matches: 9. The CDR3 is made up of 15 amino acids. CDR1 is LNHDA, CDR2 SQIVND, per germline (reference sequence). The CDR3: CASSPRDRAGTEAFF. For the CDR3, the DNA is TGTGCCAGTAGCCCCCGGGACAGGGCGGGCACTGAAGCTTTCTTT.

V is TRBV5-6 and J is TRBJ2-5, with 8 positions matching TRBD2. The CDR3 has 13 residues. CDR1 and CDR2 (germline): SGHDT, YYEEEE. The V segment lost 4 bases and the J segment 5 bases; nucleotides outside the gene matches: 4. DNA of the CDR3: TGTGCCAGCAGCAACTTAGCGGGGGAGACCCAGTACTTC. Its translation is CASSNLAGETQYF.

The genes are TRBV5-4 and TRBJ2-3; unclear D gene. CDR1 is SGHNT, CDR2 YYREEE, per germline (reference sequence). CDR3 length: 13 amino acids. Trimming pared 4 bases from V and 3 bases from J, leaving 9 bases between. Here the CDR3 DNA reads TGTGCCAGCAGCGTATCAGTAACAGATACGCAGTATTTT. It specifies CASSVSVTDTQYF.

The chain employs TRBV5-1 and TRBJ2-5; a weak D match, TRBD1 (5 bases). This CDR3 is built from 16 residues. Germline V CDR1 and CDR2: SGHRS, YFSETQ. V dropped 1 base and J dropped 4 bases, with 17 bases sitting between them. CDR3 amino acids: CASSLFSVDRPETQYF. CDR3 DNA: TGCGCCAGCAGCTTGTTCTCAGTCGACAGACCAGAGACCCAGTACTTC.

V gene TRBV9 combines with J gene TRBJ1-2; TRBD1 agrees at 8 bases. V lost 0 bases and J lost 0; bases outside the gene matches: 1. Germline-derived CDR1 and CDR2 are SGDLS and YYNGEE. The CDR3 is made up of 15 amino acids. The CDR3 coding sequence is TGTGCCAGCAGCGTAGCACAGGGGGCTAACTATGGCTACACCTTC. Residues: CASSVAQGANYGYTF.

CDR3 DNA sequence: TGTGCCAGCAGCACTTTCGGCCTAGCCAATGAGCAGTTCTTC. This sequence encodes CASSTFGLANEQFF. The chain uses TRBV6-5 and TRBJ2-1; D possibly corresponds to TRBD2 (5 bases). V was cut by 6 bases and J by 6 bases, with 15 bases left in between. The CDR3 length is 14 residues. CDR1 is MNHEY and CDR2 is SVGAGI in the germline V gene.

This chain joins TRBV19 and TRBJ2-7; tentatively, D is TRBD2 (6 bases). Germline lookup yields CDR1 LNHDA and CDR2 SQIVND (reference sequence). The CDR3 runs to 16 residues. V lost 5 bases to trimming and J lost 2 bases, with 19 bases between them. Written as DNA, the CDR3 is TGTGCCAGTAGTGGCGGGGCGGCAGGCGAGGCCTACGAGCAGTACTTC. Translated: CASSGGAAGEAYEQYF.

This rearrangement joins TRBV19 to TRBJ2-3; TRBD2 agrees at 8 bases. The germline CDR1 and CDR2 sequences are LNHDA and SQIVND (reference sequence). V was clipped by 3 bases and J by 1 base; unmatched bases: 0. The CDR3 runs 14 residues. CDR3 amino acids: CASSIGGGTDTQYF. In DNA, the CDR3 is TGTGCCAGTAGTATCGGGGGGGGCACAGATACGCAGTATTTT.

This chain uses TRBV28 with TRBJ1-4; the match to TRBD1 covers 7 bases. Unmatched junction bases numbered 1, after V lost 3 bases and J lost 0 bases. CDR3 length: 15 amino acids. Germline CDR1 is MDHEN and CDR2 is SYDVKM. CDR3 amino acids: CASSFQGATNEKLFF. CDR3 bases: TGTGCCAGCAGTTTTCAGGGGGCAACTAATGAAAAACTGTTTTTT.

V gene TRBV13 combines with J gene TRBJ1-6, with D possibly being TRBD1 (5 bases). This CDR3 is built from 16 residues. The ends were cut back, 5 bases at V and 7 bases at J, with 18 bases in the middle. Per the germline V gene, CDR1 is PRHDT and CDR2 is FYEKMQ (reference sequence). CDR3 protein: CASSRRGRQMNSPLHF. Written as DNA, the CDR3 is TGTGCCAGCAGCCGAAGGGGACGGCAAATGAATTCACCCCTCCACTTT.

This clone was counted once. The chain joins TRBV7-2 to TRBJ2-6; TRBD1 agrees at 10 bases. With 10 bases clipped from V and 3 bases from J, the junction kept 12 bases outside the gene matches. Germline V lookup: CDR1 SGHTA, CDR2 FQGNSA. This CDR3 has 17 amino acids. The CDR3 is CATNRRDRGFGANVLTF. DNA of the CDR3: TGTGCCACCAATCGCCGGGACAGGGGCTTTGGGGCCAACGTCCTGACTTTC.

This chain connects TRBV6-6 to TRBJ2-2; a possible D gene is TRBD1 (6 bases). CDR1 and CDR2 (germline): MNHNY, SVGAGI (reference sequence). CDR3 size: 16 residues. Trimming shortened V by 7 bases and J by 0 bases, and 15 bases separated the two germline ends. The CDR3 DNA sequence: TGTGCCAGCACCCTCAGCCGACAGGCGAACACCGGGGAGCTGTTTTTT. Translated, it gives CASTLSRQANTGELFF.

This clone was seen a single time. The chain couples TRBV28 to TRBJ1-4, with 8 positions matching TRBD1. Losses at the gene ends were 3 bases for V and 8 bases for J; bases not matched to a gene: 14. CDR3 length: 17 amino acids. Per germline, CDR1 MDHEN and CDR2 SYDVKM. Here the CDR3 DNA reads TGTGCCAGCAGTTTCGAGAAACCGGGACAGGTAGGCGAAAAACTGTTTTTT. This gives the protein CASSFEKPGQVGEKLFF.

Details on this clone: Other DNA sequences of this sample code for an identical CDR3. J is TRBJ1-6 and V is TRBV2; D is undetermined. Germline values: CDR1 SNHLY, CDR2 FYNNEI. V was trimmed by 4 bases and J by 5 bases, leaving 6 bases between them. The CDR3 is 13 amino acids. The CDR3 sequence is CASSGQNNSPLHF. The CDR3 DNA is TGTGCCAGCAGTGGACAAAATAATTCACCCCTCCACTTT.

This clone was recorded only once. The chain is built from TRBV30 and TRBJ1-4; D gene uncertain. Between the trimmed V and J ends, which lost 3 bases and 5 bases, there was a span of 7 bases. The CDR3 covers 12 residues. Germline V CDR1 and CDR2: GTSNPN, SVGIG (reference sequence). CDR3 sequence reads: CAWSTGNEKLFF. Here the CDR3 DNA reads TGTGCCTGGAGCACCGGGAATGAAAAACTGTTTTTT.

In DNA form, the CDR3 reads TGTGCCAGCAGCTTATTTGCCGGGACAGGGGTTGCCTACGAGCAGTACTTC. It specifies CASSLFAGTGVAYEQYF. The chain has TRBV7-8 and TRBJ2-7, with TRBD1 identical over 10 bases. Germline assignment: CDR1 SGHVS and CDR2 FQNEAQ. The ends lost 2 bases at V and 2 bases at J; junction bases unmatched: 9. This CDR3 has 17 amino acids.